The clone carrying this T cell receptor beta chain was seen a few times. What it recognizes is unknown. This sample was included in a study of regulatory T cells in long-lasting Graves disease. Regarding the study as a whole: TCR diversity was lower in persistent Graves' patients (versus newly diagnosed ones).

As to time point: persistent/refractory GD, antithyroid drugs over 5 years with positive TRAb. RNA from PBMCs was the source of the TCR library. The V end lost 5 bases, the J end lost 6 bases, and 16 bases lay between the germline ends. CDR1 and CDR2 (germline): SGHTA, FQGNSA. The CDR3 totals 14 residues. Construction of TCR beta libraries relied on iRepertoire HTBI primers and on Arm-PCR targeting CDR3 regions. MiXCR was run by TCRdb on the multiplex PCR reads, yielding one entry per CDR3 protein. The sample gives some 280,000 distinct CDR3 sequences, under 25% of which show up once; about 56% is in the top ten.

The V and J genes are TRBV7-2 and TRBJ1-1; D is uncertain. This material consisted of peripheral blood mononuclear cells (PBMCs), taken when the disease was refractory, from a patient treated with antithyroid drugs. The sequence was obtained from a female donor with Graves disease. For the CDR3, the DNA is TGTGCCAGCAGCCCCCAGGTCGCAACGGCTGAAGCTTTCTTT. Translation: CASSPQVATAEAFF.